This entry lists 5 T cell receptor beta chains sequenced from one sample in a study of cytomegalovirus exposure and HLA in healthy donors. Profiled with immunoSEQ multiplex PCR; TCRdb holds only in-frame clones, not every one. The data hold approximately 170,000 clones, with 91% observed a single time. Sequencing was done on a sample of PBMCs. These TCRs come from a young woman in good health and CMV-seropositive.

This chain connects TRBV16 to TRBJ2-3; TRBD2 matches 9 bases. This CDR3 region has 15 residues. V lost 2 bases to trimming and J lost 6 bases; unmatched junction nucleotides: 6. CDR1 and CDR2 from the germline V gene are KGHSY and FQNENV. In nucleotides, the CDR3 is TGTGCCAGCAGCCAAAGGTTAGCGGGAGTGGATACGCAGTATTTT. Its protein is CASSQRLAGVDTQYF.

The chain is built from TRBV19 and TRBJ2-1; TRBD2 agrees at 12 bases. CDR1 is LNHDA and CDR2 is SQIVND in the germline V gene (reference sequence). V shed 4 bases, J shed 3 bases, and the junction held 7 bases outside the gene matches. The CDR3 covers 17 residues. CDR3 bases: TGTGCCAGTAGTACAAGTGGACTAGCGGGGTTCTACAATGAGCAGTTCTTC. It yields the protein CASSTSGLAGFYNEQFF.

The rearrangement links TRBV11-2 to TRBJ2-7; 11 nucleotides agree with TRBD2. The germline V gene encodes CDR1 SGHAT and CDR2 FQNNGV. V lost 1 base and J lost 1; bases outside the gene matches: 3. CDR3 length equals 16 residues. This CDR3 reads CASSLGLAGYSYEQYF. CDR3 nucleotide sequence: TGTGCCAGCAGCTTAGGACTAGCGGGGTATTCCTACGAGCAGTACTTC.

The V and J genes are TRBV2 and TRBJ2-5; TRBD1 matches at 9 bases. The V gene end was trimmed by 8 bases and the J gene end by 5 bases; junction bases not matched to a gene: 6. Germline-derived CDR1 and CDR2 are SNHLY and FYNNEI. The CDR3 extends over 13 amino acids. Written as DNA, the CDR3 is TGTGCCAGCCTAGGGGGGACAGGGGAGACCCAGTACTTC. Protein: CASLGGTGETQYF.

The chain recombines TRBV14 with TRBJ1-2; D is perhaps TRBD1 (6 bases). The CDR3 sequence is 16 residues long. Trimming left V 1 base short and J 5 bases short, with 17 bases between. Germline lookup yields CDR1 SGHDN and CDR2 FVKESK. CDR3 region: CASSQVGVRTEYGYTF. Written as DNA, the CDR3 is TGTGCCAGCAGCCAAGTAGGAGTGAGGACAGAATATGGCTACACCTTC.